Sequencing of this T cell receptor beta chain was carried out in a study of human T cells and chemical hapten exposure. CDR1 and CDR2 (germline): MNHNS, SASEGT. The CDR3 runs to 15 residues. Deletions cut 6 bases from V and 0 bases from J, with 9 bases between. This clonotype was seen ten or more times. Original analysis: There were a median of around 96,000 TCRs per sample, with a range from about 23,224 to 690,600. TCRdb called the RACE reads again in MiXCR, with one record for every CDR3 protein. The V and J calls follow TCRdb's processing rather than the paper's. The sample records some 71,000 distinct CDR3 sequences, about a tenth being singletons. Documented time point: patch test 2, 6 weeks after DPC sensitization. Treatment meaning: therapeutic diphenylcyclopropenone sensitization with weekly scalp DPC. The study extracted total RNA from unfractionated whole blood.

Material: whole blood, obtained in connection with sensitization to the hapten diphenylcyclopropenone (DPC). This chain joins TRBV6-1 and TRBJ2-6, with D possibly matching TRBD2 (5 bases). The clonotype was recovered from a woman in her 50s with alopecia areata. Some clones in this sample may be carry-over from other donors' samples. This CDR3 is CASRVTTSGANVLTF. The CDR3 bases are TGTGCCAGCAGAGTGACTACCTCTGGGGCCAACGTCCTGACTTTC.